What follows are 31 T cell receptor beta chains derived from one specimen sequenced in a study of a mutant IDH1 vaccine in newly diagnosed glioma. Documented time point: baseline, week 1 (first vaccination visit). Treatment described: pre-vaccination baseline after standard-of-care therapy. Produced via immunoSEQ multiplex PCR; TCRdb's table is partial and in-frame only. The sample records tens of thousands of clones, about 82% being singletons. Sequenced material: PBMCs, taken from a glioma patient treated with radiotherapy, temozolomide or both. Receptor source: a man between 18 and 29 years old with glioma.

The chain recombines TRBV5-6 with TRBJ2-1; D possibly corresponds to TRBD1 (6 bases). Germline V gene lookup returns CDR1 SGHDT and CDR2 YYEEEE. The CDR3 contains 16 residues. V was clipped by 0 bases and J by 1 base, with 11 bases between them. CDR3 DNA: TGTGCCAGCAGCTTGGGGTCAGGGGCATCCTACAATGAGCAGTTCTTC. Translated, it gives CASSLGSGASYNEQFF.

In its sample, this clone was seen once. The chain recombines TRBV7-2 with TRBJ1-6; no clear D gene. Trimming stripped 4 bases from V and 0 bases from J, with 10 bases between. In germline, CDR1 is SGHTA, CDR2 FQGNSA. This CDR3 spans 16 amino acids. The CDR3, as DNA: TGTGCCAGCAGCTATGAGAGAAGCTCCTATAATTCACCCCTCCACTTT. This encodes CASSYERSSYNSPLHF.

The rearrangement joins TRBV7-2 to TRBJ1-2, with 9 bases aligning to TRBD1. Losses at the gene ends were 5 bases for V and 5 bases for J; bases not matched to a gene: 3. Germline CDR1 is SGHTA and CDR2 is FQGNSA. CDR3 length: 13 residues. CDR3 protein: CASSRGQGYGYTF. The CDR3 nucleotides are TGTGCCAGCAGCCGAGGACAGGGGTATGGCTACACCTTC.

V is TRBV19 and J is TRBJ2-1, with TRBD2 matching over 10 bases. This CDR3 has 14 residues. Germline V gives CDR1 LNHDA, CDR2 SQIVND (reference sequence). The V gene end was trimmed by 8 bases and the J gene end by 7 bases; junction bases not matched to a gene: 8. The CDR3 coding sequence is TGTGCCAGTGGCGTTCCGGGACTAGCGAATGAGCAGTTCTTC. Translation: CASGVPGLANEQFF.

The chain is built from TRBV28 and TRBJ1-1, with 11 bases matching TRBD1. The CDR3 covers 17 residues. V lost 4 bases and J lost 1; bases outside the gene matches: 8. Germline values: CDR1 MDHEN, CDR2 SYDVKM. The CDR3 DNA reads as TGTGCCAGCAGTTCATTGGGACAGGGGGAAAGGAACACTGAAGCTTTCTTT. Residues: CASSSLGQGERNTEAFF.

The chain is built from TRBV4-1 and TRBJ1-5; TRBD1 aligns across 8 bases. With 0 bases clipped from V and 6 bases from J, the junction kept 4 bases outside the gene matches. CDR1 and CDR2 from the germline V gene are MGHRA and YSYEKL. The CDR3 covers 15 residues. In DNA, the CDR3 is TGCGCCAGCAGCCAAGATGGACAGGGCGGTCAGCCCCAGCATTTT. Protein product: CASSQDGQGGQPQHF.

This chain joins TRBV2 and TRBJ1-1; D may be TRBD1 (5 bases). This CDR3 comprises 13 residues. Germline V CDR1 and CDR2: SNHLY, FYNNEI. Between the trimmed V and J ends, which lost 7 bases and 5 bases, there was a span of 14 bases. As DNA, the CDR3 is TGTGCCAGCACCGGGGACGGGGGGACTGAAGCTTTCTTT. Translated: CASTGDGGTEAFF.

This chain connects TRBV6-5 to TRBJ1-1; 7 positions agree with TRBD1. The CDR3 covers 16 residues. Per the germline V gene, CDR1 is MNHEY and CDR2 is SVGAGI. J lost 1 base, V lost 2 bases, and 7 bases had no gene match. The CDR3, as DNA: TGTGCCAGCAGTTACAGGGGGCAGGGGAGGAACACTGAAGCTTTCTTT. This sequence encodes CASSYRGQGRNTEAFF.

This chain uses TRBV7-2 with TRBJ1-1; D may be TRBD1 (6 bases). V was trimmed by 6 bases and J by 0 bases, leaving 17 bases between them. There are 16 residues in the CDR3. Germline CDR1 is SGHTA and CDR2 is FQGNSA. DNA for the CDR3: TGTGCCAGCAGAACCGATCACAGGGCGGTGAACACTGAAGCTTTCTTT. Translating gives CASRTDHRAVNTEAFF.

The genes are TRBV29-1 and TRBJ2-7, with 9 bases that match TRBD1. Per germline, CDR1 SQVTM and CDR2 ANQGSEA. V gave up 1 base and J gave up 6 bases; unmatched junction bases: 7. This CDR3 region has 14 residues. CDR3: CSVEVGTGLGEQYF. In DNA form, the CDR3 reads TGCAGCGTTGAAGTGGGGACAGGGTTAGGCGAGCAGTACTTC.

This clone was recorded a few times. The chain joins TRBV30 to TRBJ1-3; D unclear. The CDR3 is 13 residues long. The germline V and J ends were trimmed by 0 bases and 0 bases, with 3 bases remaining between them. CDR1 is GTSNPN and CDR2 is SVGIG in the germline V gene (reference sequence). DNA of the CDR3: TGTGCCTGGAGTGTAGGCTCTGGAAACACCATATATTTT. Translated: CAWSVGSGNTIYF.

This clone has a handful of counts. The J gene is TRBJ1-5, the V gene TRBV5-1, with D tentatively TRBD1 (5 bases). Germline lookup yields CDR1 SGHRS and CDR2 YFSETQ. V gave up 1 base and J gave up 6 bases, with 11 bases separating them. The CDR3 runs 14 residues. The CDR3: CASSLMQGIQPQHF. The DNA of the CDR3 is TGCGCCAGCAGCTTGATGCAGGGAATTCAGCCCCAGCATTTT.

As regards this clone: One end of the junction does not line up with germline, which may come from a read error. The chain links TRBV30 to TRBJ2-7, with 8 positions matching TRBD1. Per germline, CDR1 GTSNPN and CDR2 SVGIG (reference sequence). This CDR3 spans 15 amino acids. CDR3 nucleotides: TGTGCCGGGAGGAGGAATACAGGGGGATCCTACGAGCAGTACTTC. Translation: CAGRRNTGGSYEQYF.

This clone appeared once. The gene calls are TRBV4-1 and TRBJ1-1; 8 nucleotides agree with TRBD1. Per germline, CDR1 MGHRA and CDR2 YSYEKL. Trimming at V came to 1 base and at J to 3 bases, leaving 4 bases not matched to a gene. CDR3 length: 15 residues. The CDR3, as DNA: TGCGCCAGCAGCCAAGTGGACAGGGACCACACTGAAGCTTTCTTT. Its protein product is CASSQVDRDHTEAFF.

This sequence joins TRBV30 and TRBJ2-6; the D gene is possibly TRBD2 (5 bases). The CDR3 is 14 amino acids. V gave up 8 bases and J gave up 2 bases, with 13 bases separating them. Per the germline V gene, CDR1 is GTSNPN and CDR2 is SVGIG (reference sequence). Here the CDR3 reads CARVAGAGANVLTF. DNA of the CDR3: TGTGCCAGAGTAGCCGGGGCTGGGGCCAACGTCCTGACTTTC.

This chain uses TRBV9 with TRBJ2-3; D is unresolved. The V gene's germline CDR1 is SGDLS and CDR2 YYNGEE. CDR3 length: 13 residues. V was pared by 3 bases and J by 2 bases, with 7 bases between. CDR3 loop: CASSEDHTDTQYF. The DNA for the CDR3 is TGTGCCAGCAGCGAAGACCACACAGATACGCAGTATTTT. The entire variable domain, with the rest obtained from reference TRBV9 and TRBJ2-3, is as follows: DSGVTQTPKHLITATGQRVTLRCSPRSGDLSVYWYQQSLDQGLQFLIQYYNGEERAKGNILERFSAQQFPDLHSELNLSSLELGDSALYFCASSEDHTDTQYFGPGTRLTVL.

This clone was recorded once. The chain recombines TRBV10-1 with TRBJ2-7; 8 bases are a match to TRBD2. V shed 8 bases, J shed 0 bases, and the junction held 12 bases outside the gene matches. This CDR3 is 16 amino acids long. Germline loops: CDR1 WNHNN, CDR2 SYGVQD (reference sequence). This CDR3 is CASPPSEAGDSYEQYF. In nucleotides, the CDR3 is TGCGCCAGCCCACCGTCTGAAGCGGGGGACTCCTACGAGCAGTACTTC.

The CDR3 is CASSSLDREAPLHF. CDR3 DNA: TGTGCCAGCAGTTCCCTGGACAGGGAAGCACCCCTCCACTTT. V and J are TRBV6-6 and TRBJ1-6; 8 bases are a match to TRBD1. The V gene's germline CDR1 is MNHNY and CDR2 SVGAGI (reference sequence). There are 14 residues in the CDR3. The ends lost 4 bases at V and 11 bases at J; junction bases unmatched: 7.

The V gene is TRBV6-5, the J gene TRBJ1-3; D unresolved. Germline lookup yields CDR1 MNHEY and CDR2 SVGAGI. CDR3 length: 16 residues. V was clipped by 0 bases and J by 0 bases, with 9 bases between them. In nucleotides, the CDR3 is TGTGCCAGCAGTTACTCCCAGACCAGCTCTGGAAACACCATATATTTT. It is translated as CASSYSQTSSGNTIYF.

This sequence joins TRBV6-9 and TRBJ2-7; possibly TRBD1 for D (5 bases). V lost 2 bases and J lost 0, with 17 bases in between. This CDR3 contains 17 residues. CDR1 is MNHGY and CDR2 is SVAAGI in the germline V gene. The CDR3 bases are TGTGCCAGCAGTTATCCTGTATCTTTCAGGGACTCCTACGAGCAGTACTTC. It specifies CASSYPVSFRDSYEQYF.

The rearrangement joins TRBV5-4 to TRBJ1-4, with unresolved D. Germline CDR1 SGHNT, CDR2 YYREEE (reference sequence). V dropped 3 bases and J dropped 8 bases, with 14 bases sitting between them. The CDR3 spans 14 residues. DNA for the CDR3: TGTGCCAGCAGCTATGGGGTAGGGTTCGAAAAACTGTTTTTT. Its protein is CASSYGVGFEKLFF.

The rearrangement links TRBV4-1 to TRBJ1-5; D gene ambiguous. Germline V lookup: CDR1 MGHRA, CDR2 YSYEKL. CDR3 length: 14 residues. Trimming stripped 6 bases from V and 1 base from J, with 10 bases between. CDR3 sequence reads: CASSPGVSNQPQHF. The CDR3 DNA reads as TGCGCCAGCAGTCCTGGAGTGAGCAATCAGCCCCAGCATTTT.

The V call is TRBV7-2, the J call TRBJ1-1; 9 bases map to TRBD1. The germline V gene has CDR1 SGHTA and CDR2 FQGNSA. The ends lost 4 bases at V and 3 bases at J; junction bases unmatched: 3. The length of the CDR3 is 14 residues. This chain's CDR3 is CASSSGQGHTEAFF. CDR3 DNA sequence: TGTGCCAGCAGCTCCGGACAGGGGCACACTGAAGCTTTCTTT.

This chain's CDR3 is CASSVIVGVQFF. The DNA of the CDR3 is TGTGCCAGCAGCGTGATTGTAGGGGTGCAGTTCTTC. This chain links TRBV7-9 with TRBJ2-1, with D tentatively TRBD1 (5 bases). Trimming took 5 bases from V and 12 from J, leaving 14 bases between them. The CDR3 sequence is 12 residues long. CDR1 SEHNR and CDR2 FQNEAQ come from the germline V gene (reference sequence).

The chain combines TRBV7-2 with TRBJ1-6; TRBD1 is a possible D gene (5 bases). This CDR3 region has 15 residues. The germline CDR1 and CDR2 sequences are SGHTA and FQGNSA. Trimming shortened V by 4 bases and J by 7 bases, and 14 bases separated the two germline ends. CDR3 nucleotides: TGTGCCAGCAGCTCCGAGGGGAGCTCGAATTCACCCCTCCACTTT. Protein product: CASSSEGSSNSPLHF.

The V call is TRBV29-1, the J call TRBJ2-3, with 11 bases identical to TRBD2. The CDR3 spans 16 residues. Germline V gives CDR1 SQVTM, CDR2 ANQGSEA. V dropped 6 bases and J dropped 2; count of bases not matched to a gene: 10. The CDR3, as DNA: TGCAGCGTGGCCCTAGGGACTAGCGGATTCACAGATACGCAGTATTTT. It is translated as CSVALGTSGFTDTQYF.

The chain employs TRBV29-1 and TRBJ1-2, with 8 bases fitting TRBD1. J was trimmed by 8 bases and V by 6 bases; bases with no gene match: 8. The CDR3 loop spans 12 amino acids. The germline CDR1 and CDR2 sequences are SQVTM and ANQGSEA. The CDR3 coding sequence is TGCAGCGTCGGACAGGGCTATGCGGGCTACACCTTC. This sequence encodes CSVGQGYAGYTF.

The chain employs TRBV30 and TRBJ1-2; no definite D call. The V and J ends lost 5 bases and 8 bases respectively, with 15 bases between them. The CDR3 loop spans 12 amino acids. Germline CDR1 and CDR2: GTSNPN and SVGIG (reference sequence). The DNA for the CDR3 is TGTGCCTGGTTTTGGCGGTATGACGGCTACACCTTC. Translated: CAWFWRYDGYTF.

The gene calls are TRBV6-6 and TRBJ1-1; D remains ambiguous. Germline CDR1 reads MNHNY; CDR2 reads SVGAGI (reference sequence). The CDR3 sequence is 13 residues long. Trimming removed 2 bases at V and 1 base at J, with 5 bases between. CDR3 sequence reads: CASSYMQNTEAFF. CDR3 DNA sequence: TGTGCCAGCAGTTACATGCAGAACACTGAAGCTTTCTTT.

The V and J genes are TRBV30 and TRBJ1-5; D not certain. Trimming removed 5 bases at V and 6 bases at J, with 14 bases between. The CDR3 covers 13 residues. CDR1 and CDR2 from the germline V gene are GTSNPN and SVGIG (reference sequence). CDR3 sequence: CAWDAGDRQPQHF. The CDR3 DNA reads TGTGCCTGGGACGCTGGGGATCGTCAGCCCCAGCATTTT.

CDR3 DNA: TGTGCCAGCAGCCCTAGTATGAACACTGAAGCTTTCTTT. Protein product: CASSPSMNTEAFF. V usage is TRBV5-6 and J usage is TRBJ1-1; D is undetermined. V was pared by 4 bases and J by 0 bases, with 7 bases between. The CDR3 covers 13 residues. Germline V gene data show CDR1 as SGHDT and CDR2 as YYEEEE.